The 30 T cell receptor beta chains in this list originate from one sample, sequenced in a study of CD8+CD57+ T cells in acquired aplastic anemia. Flow cytometry had shown expanded CD8+CD57+ cells in the patients chosen for sequencing. The template for TCR beta VDJ and CDR3 sequence profiling was genomic DNA. MiXCR was run by TCRdb on the reads, yielding one entry per CDR3 protein. This sample carries hundreds of thousands of distinct CDR3 sequences, about a third of them seen once, and the ten largest clones take less than 0.85%. The sequencing input was sorted CD4+, CD8+, or CD8+CD57+ T cells (not recorded which) from PBMCs. The receptor set was obtained from a human donor with aplastic anemia.

This chain uses TRBV15 with TRBJ2-5; possibly TRBD1 for D (5 bases). CDR1 LNHNV and CDR2 YYDKDF come from the germline V gene (reference sequence). This CDR3 spans 14 amino acids. V was clipped by 0 bases and J by 5 bases, with 10 bases between them. Here the CDR3 DNA reads TGTGCCACCAGCAGAGACAGGGTTGGGGAGACCCAGTACTTC. As protein: CATSRDRVGETQYF.

The chain links TRBV11-1 to TRBJ1-5, with 7 bases fitting TRBD1. The CDR3 loop spans 16 amino acids. CDR1 and CDR2 (germline): SGHAT, FQDESV (reference sequence). The ends lost 1 base at V and 4 bases at J; junction bases unmatched: 7. DNA of the CDR3: TGTGCCAGCAGCTTAGGTACGGGACAGACGAATCAGCCCCAGCATTTT. Protein product: CASSLGTGQTNQPQHF.

The table lists this clonotype with a few counts. The chain has TRBV5-1 and TRBJ1-2; 9 bases agree with TRBD1. Germline values: CDR1 SGHRS, CDR2 YFSETQ. Germline trimming cut 4 bases from V and 4 bases from J; bases unmatched to any gene: 5. The CDR3 runs to 14 residues. The CDR3 coding sequence is TGCGCCAGCAGCCGGGACAGGGACCTCTATGGCTACACCTTC. It codes for CASSRDRDLYGYTF.

V and J are TRBV30 and TRBJ1-1; D is perhaps TRBD1 (5 bases). Germline V CDR1 and CDR2: GTSNPN, SVGIG (reference sequence). V lost 4 bases and J 3 bases, leaving 12 bases between the germline ends. The CDR3 runs to 13 residues. CDR3 nucleotide sequence: TGTGCCTGGACCGGGACGTTCGACACTGAAGCTTTCTTT. It translates to CAWTGTFDTEAFF.

In its sample, this clonotype was seen many times. This sequence joins TRBV2 and TRBJ1-6; D gene ambiguous. Germline values: CDR1 SNHLY, CDR2 FYNNEI. CDR3 size: 16 residues. V lost 2 bases to trimming and J lost 5 bases, with 13 bases between them. DNA for the CDR3: TGTGCCAGCAGTGAACGTGACCTGAGGAATAATTCACCCCTCCACTTT. It specifies CASSERDLRNNSPLHF. Looking up the rest from reference TRBV2 and TRBJ1-6 gives the full variable domain: EPEVTQTPSHQVTQMGQEVILRCVPISNHLYFYWYRQILGQKVEFLVSFYNNEISEKSEIFDDQFSVERPDGSNFTLKIRSTKLEDSAMYFCASSERDLRNNSPLHFGNGTRLTVT.

This clonotype was seen at least ten times. The chain couples TRBV2 to TRBJ2-7; no reliable D call. With 4 bases removed from V and 5 bases from J, the gap between germline ends came to 6 bases. This CDR3 is 11 amino acids long. Germline V lookup: CDR1 SNHLY, CDR2 FYNNEI. DNA for the CDR3: TGTGCCAGCAGTGTCGACCACGAGCAGTACTTC. This sequence encodes CASSVDHEQYF.

This clonotype was found many times. The rearrangement joins TRBV6-1 to TRBJ1-2; D ambiguous. Germline V CDR1 and CDR2: MNHNS, SASEGT. The V gene lost 6 bases and the J gene lost 2 bases, with 10 bases spanning the gap. The CDR3 loop spans 13 amino acids. CDR3 residues: CASRETINYGYTF. CDR3 DNA: TGTGCCAGCAGGGAGACAATAAACTATGGCTACACCTTC.

The chain recombines TRBV12-3 or TRBV12-4 with TRBJ1-5; D unclear. This CDR3 spans 16 amino acids. V lost 0 bases, J lost 1 base, and 10 bases lay in between. The CDR3 region has the DNA TGTGCCAGCAGTTTAGCGGTCCTAGGAAGCAATCAGCCCCAGCATTTT. Its translation: CASSLAVLGSNQPQHF.

This clonotype was counted a few times. The V call is TRBV11-2, the J call TRBJ2-3, with unresolved D. CDR1 and CDR2 from the germline V gene are SGHAT and FQNNGV. The CDR3 spans 15 residues. The V end was cut by 1 base, the J end by 4 bases, with 12 bases between. The CDR3 nucleotides are TGTGCCAGCAGCTTAGTCAGACACGAAGCAGATACGCAGTATTTT. This sequence encodes CASSLVRHEADTQYF.

This clonotype was seen more than once but under ten times. The chain joins TRBV14 to TRBJ2-1; TRBD2 matches at 9 bases. The J segment lost 4 bases and the V segment lost 2 bases, leaving 9 bases of the junction unmatched. The CDR3 consists of 17 residues. Germline CDR1 and CDR2: SGHDN and FVKESK. CDR3 DNA sequence: TGTGCCAGCAGCCAATACATCGGACTAGCGAGATACAATGAGCAGTTCTTC. Protein sequence: CASSQYIGLARYNEQFF.

The V and J genes are TRBV24-1 and TRBJ1-5; D may be TRBD1 (6 bases). This CDR3 has 14 amino acids. Deletions cut 9 bases from V and 0 bases from J, with 11 bases between. Germline V CDR1 and CDR2: KGHDR, SFDVKD. In DNA, the CDR3 is TGTGCCACCTCCCGACAGGATAGCAATCAGCCCCAGCATTTT. Translated, it gives CATSRQDSNQPQHF.

In this sample, this clonotype turned up once. At one end, the junction sequence differs from germline, possibly due to a read error. This rearrangement joins TRBV6-1 to TRBJ1-2; 8 bases are a match to TRBD1. This CDR3 contains 15 residues. Germline V gene sequence: CDR1 MNHNS, CDR2 SASEGT. CDR3 sequence reads: CARSEETGAFYGYTF. CDR3 DNA sequence: TGTGCCCGCAGTGAGGAGACAGGGGCATTCTATGGCTACACCTTC.

The J gene is TRBJ2-3, the V gene TRBV7-2, with 7 bases lining up with TRBD1. The length of the CDR3 is 17 residues. CDR1 and CDR2 (germline): SGHTA, FQGNSA. The junction had 6 bases not matched to a gene; V was cut back by 0 bases and J by 0 bases. The chain's CDR3 is CASSLADRVSSTDTQYF. CDR3 DNA: TGTGCCAGCAGCTTAGCCGACAGGGTTTCTAGCACAGATACGCAGTATTTT.

This clonotype was seen repeatedly, ten times or more. The V and J genes are TRBV2 and TRBJ1-1, with 10 bases that match TRBD1. Germline CDR1 is SNHLY and CDR2 is FYNNEI. The CDR3 is made up of 14 amino acids. Trimming took 7 bases from V and 1 from J; bases not matched to a gene: 3. CDR3 sequence: CASKTGGTNTEAFF. Here the CDR3 DNA reads TGTGCCAGCAAGACAGGGGGCACGAACACTGAAGCTTTCTTT.

The rearrangement joins TRBV12-3 or TRBV12-4 to TRBJ2-7; 10 nucleotides match TRBD2. With 3 bases clipped from V and 0 bases from J, the junction kept 2 bases outside the gene matches. The CDR3 runs 15 residues. The CDR3 here is CASSLWTSGSYEQYF. Written as DNA, the CDR3 is TGTGCCAGCAGTTTGTGGACTAGCGGCTCCTACGAGCAGTACTTC.

This clonotype was seen only a few times. The rearrangement joins TRBV20-1 to TRBJ2-1; TRBD2 matches 10 bases. This CDR3 region has 15 residues. Germline V gene sequence: CDR1 DFQATT, CDR2 SNEGSKA (reference sequence). J lost 9 bases, V lost 1 base, and 9 bases had no gene match. CDR3 residues: CSARGFLAGVGEQFF. The DNA of the CDR3 is TGCAGTGCTAGAGGGTTCCTAGCGGGAGTAGGTGAGCAGTTCTTC.

This clonotype has more than one count but fewer than ten. The CDR3 coding sequence is TGTGCCACCAGCAAGGGAAACACCGGGGAGCTGTTTTTT. The encoded protein is CATSKGNTGELFF. J is TRBJ2-2 and V is TRBV15; unclear D gene. The length of the CDR3 is 13 residues. CDR1 and CDR2 from the germline V gene are LNHNV and YYDKDF (reference sequence). V was shortened by 4 bases and J by 2 bases, with 5 bases between the two germline ends. Together with reference TRBV15 and TRBJ2-2, the CDR3 gives the full variable domain: DAMVIQNPRYQVTQFGKPVTLSCSQTLNHNVMYWYQQKSSQAPKLLFHYYDKDFNNEADTPDNFQSRRPNTSFCFLDIRSPGLGDTAMYLCATSKGNTGELFFGEGSRLTVL.

J is TRBJ2-7 and V is TRBV11-2; D remains ambiguous. CDR1 is SGHAT, CDR2 FQNNGV, per germline. The V gene lost 6 bases and the J gene lost 3 bases, with 24 bases spanning the gap. This CDR3 has 17 amino acids. CDR3 coding DNA: TGTGCCAGCAGTTACTCCACAGCTCGGAATGCAAACTACGAGCAGTACTTC. This encodes CASSYSTARNANYEQYF.

This clonotype was counted a few times. The chain uses TRBV5-1 and TRBJ2-3, with 8 bases lining up with TRBD1. Trimming cost V 4 bases and J 0 bases; bases outside gene matches: 10. The CDR3 consists of 17 residues. Germline V lookup: CDR1 SGHRS, CDR2 YFSETQ. In DNA, the CDR3 is TGCGCCAGCAGCCCCGGGACAGGTACCGCTAGCACAGATACGCAGTATTTT. Its translation is CASSPGTGTASTDTQYF.

The chain is built from TRBV7-8 and TRBJ1-1; D call uncertain. This CDR3 comprises 17 residues. Germline V gene lookup returns CDR1 SGHVS and CDR2 FQNEAQ. V was trimmed by 5 bases and J by 0 bases, leaving 19 bases between them. The CDR3 here is CASSPTFWLGMNTEAFF. The CDR3 DNA reads as TGTGCCAGCAGCCCTACTTTTTGGTTGGGAATGAACACTGAAGCTTTCTTT.

The J gene is TRBJ1-6, the V gene TRBV12-3 or TRBV12-4, with TRBD1 matching 9 bases. The V gene end was trimmed by 3 bases and the J gene end by 3 bases; junction bases not matched to a gene: 6. The CDR3 totals 17 residues. The CDR3 DNA sequence: TGTGCCAGCAGTTTTGGGACAGGGCGTAACTATAATTCACCCCTCCACTTT. This codes for CASSFGTGRNYNSPLHF.

The rearrangement links TRBV9 to TRBJ2-2; perhaps TRBD1 as D (6 bases). Looked up from germline, CDR1 is SGDLS and CDR2 is YYNGEE. V was shortened by 1 base and J by 4 bases, with 11 bases between the two germline ends. This CDR3 is built from 15 residues. The CDR3 region has the DNA TGTGCCAGCAGCGTAACAGGGCCGAGCACCGGGGAGCTGTTTTTT. Its translation is CASSVTGPSTGELFF.

This clonotype was observed a few times. A read error may be the cause here, since a much bigger clone is one base away. The J gene is TRBJ1-2, the V gene TRBV2, with D unresolved. The CDR3 has 13 residues. Germline V gene sequence: CDR1 SNHLY, CDR2 FYNNEI. CDR3 sequence (DNA): TGTGCCAGCAGTAGTCCCCGGCTGAGTGGCTGCACCTTC. Translating gives CASSSPRLSGCTF. The whole variable domain, remainder taken from reference TRBV2 and TRBJ1-2, is EPEVTQTPSHQVTQMGQEVILRCVPISNHLYFYWYRQILGQKVEFLVSFYNNEISEKSEIFDDQFSVERPDGSNFTLKIRSTKLEDSAMYFCASSSPRLSGCTFGSGTRLTVV.

The chain has TRBV20-1 and TRBJ2-2; no definite D call. V gave up 0 bases and J gave up 8 bases, with 13 bases separating them. The germline gives CDR1 DFQATT, CDR2 SNEGSKA (reference sequence). The CDR3 sequence is 14 residues long. CDR3 nucleotides: TGCAGTGCTAGAGATGGGATTGCGACGGGGGAGCTGTTTTTT. Encoded protein: CSARDGIATGELFF.

Ten or more counts support this clonotype. The chain uses TRBV9 and TRBJ1-2, with a weak D call TRBD1 (5 bases). This CDR3 comprises 13 residues. Germline V lookup: CDR1 SGDLS, CDR2 YYNGEE. Trimming took off 3 bases at V and 8 bases at J, with 14 bases between the two ends. The CDR3 loop reads CASSESKGKGYTF. The CDR3 region has the DNA TGTGCCAGCAGCGAAAGTAAGGGGAAGGGCTACACCTTC.

The rearrangement joins TRBV9 to TRBJ1-4, with D perhaps matching TRBD1 (5 bases). The CDR3 covers 18 residues. In germline, CDR1 is SGDLS, CDR2 YYNGEE. Trimming removed 4 bases from V and 8 bases from J, with 27 bases in between. The CDR3 DNA follows: TGTGCCAGCAGCCCCCGACCGATTCCGACAGACATATCAGAAAAACTGTTTTTT. It yields the protein CASSPRPIPTDISEKLFF.

CDR3 nucleotides: TGCAGTGCTCGCGGTCCGGGACAGGGGGCGAATACGCAGTATTTT. This translates into CSARGPGQGANTQYF. The chain recombines TRBV20-1 with TRBJ2-3, with 12 bases lining up with TRBD1. The CDR3 runs to 15 residues. V was pared by 5 bases and J by 7 bases, with 10 bases of the junction left unmatched. Germline CDR1 and CDR2: DFQATT and SNEGSKA (reference sequence).

The rearrangement joins TRBV20-1 to TRBJ2-1; 8 bases are shared with TRBD1. Per the germline V gene, CDR1 is DFQATT and CDR2 is SNEGSKA (reference sequence). J lost 4 bases, V lost 6 bases, and 8 bases had no gene match. This CDR3 spans 14 amino acids. CDR3 DNA sequence: TGCAGTGCCACCGGGACAGGACCTTACAATGAGCAGTTCTTC. It translates to CSATGTGPYNEQFF.

This chain links TRBV6-5 with TRBJ2-6; no clear D. This CDR3 has 15 amino acids. Between the trimmed V and J ends, which lost 2 bases and 3 bases, there was a span of 8 bases. CDR1 and CDR2 (germline): MNHEY, SVGAGI. The CDR3 spells CASSYNPLGANVLTF. As DNA, the CDR3 is TGTGCCAGCAGTTACAACCCACTTGGGGCCAACGTCCTGACTTTC.

Concerning this clonotype itself: A much larger clonotype is one base distant, so this may be a read error. The CDR3 sequence: CSVVGGPSSYEQYF. The CDR3 nucleotides read TGCAGCGTTGTCGGGGGGCCCAGCTCCTACGAGCAGTACTTC. J is TRBJ2-7 and V is TRBV29-1; possible D gene TRBD2, 7 bases. Trimming left V 4 bases short and J 0 bases short, with 13 bases between. Germline CDR1 is SQVTM and CDR2 is ANQGSEA. This CDR3 has 14 residues.